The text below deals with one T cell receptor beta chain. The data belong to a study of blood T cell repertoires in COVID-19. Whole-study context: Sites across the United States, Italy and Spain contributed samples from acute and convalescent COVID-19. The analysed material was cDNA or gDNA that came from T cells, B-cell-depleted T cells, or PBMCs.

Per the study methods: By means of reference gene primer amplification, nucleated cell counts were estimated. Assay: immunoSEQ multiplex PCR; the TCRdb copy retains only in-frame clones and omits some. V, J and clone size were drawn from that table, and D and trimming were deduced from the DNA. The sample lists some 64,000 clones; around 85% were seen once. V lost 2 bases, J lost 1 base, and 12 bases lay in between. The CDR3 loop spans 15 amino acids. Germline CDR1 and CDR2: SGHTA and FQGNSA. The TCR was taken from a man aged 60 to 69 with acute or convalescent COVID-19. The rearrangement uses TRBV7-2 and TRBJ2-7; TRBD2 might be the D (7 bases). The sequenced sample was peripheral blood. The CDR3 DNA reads TGTGCCAGCAGCTTACAGGGGAGGGTTTCCTACGAGCAGTACTTC. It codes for CASSLQGRVSYEQYF.